This T cell receptor (beta chain) appears in the sequencing data of a study of T cell repertoires in cytomegalovirus infection. The table lists this clonotype with a count of one. Its antigen is still unknown. There are 10 residues in the CDR3. Trimming left V 11 bases short and J 3 bases short, with 7 bases between. CDR1 and CDR2 (germline): SGHDN, FVKESK. TCRdb re-analysed the reads in MiXCR, keeping a single row per CDR3 protein. This sample has roughly 500,000 distinct CDR3 sequences, with roughly a third found just once. The receptor was derived from a human donor in good health (CMV status not recorded). Some clones in this sample may be carry-over from other donors' samples. The sample in question was cultured PBMCs, obtained from culture after CMV antigen stimulation. The J gene is TRBJ2-5, the V gene TRBV14; D is unclear. CDR3 sequence: CAGAKETQYF. CDR3 DNA sequence: TGTGCCGGAGCCAAAGAGACCCAGTACTTC.